This TCR beta chain was recorded in a study of cytomegalovirus exposure and HLA in healthy donors. As concerns this clone: Antigen specificity is unknown.

The CDR3 spans 13 residues. The V gene end was trimmed by 5 bases and the J gene end by 6 bases; junction bases not matched to a gene: 3. Germline assignment: CDR1 MDHEN and CDR2 SYDVKM. Study-wide results and caveats: Researchers counted approximately 160 TCR beta chains as cytomegalovirus-associated.

The PCR had 60 Vbeta and 13 Jbeta primers. Here immunoSEQ multiplex PCR was the method, and the copy in TCRdb shows in-frame clones only, minus some. The profile covers about 170,000 clones, with approximately 80% appearing a single time and about 2.5% taken by the ten largest. V is TRBV28 and J is TRBJ2-3; TRBD2 aligns across 9 bases. The receptor's source is a woman between 45 and 65 years old in good health and CMV-seronegative. The source material was PBMCs. CDR3 DNA sequence: TGTGCCAGCAGTCGCACTAGCGGGGATACGCAGTATTTT. It is translated as CASSRTSGDTQYF.